This T cell receptor beta chain was retrieved from a study of long-term antiretroviral therapy in people with HIV. General study points: After ART, diversity increased yet remained lower than transplant donor controls.

Germline assignment: CDR1 SQVTM and CDR2 ANQGSEA. Trimming cost V 4 bases and J 6 bases, with 24 bases left between them. The CDR3 length is 17 residues. Concerning this clone itself: Its antigen is not known.

The assay used was immunoSEQ (version v3.0), run at survey level. Data came from immunoSEQ multiplex PCR; TCRdb stores just in-frame clones and leaves some out. The sample contains 20,000 to 25,000 clones, roughly 86% of which appear only once. The source was unsorted PBMCs, collected 1.9 years after starting antiretroviral therapy. The TCR was taken from a woman aged 30 to 39 with HIV. The rearrangement uses TRBV29-1 and TRBJ1-4; D is uncertain. The CDR3 is CSVAGPTRGLGDEKLFF. The DNA of the CDR3 is TGCAGCGTTGCCGGACCAACGAGAGGACTGGGCGATGAAAAACTGTTTTTT.